The clone carrying this T cell receptor (delta chain) was seen a few times. Its antigen is not known. A read error likely explains why the TCRdb protein, taken from a much larger clone, differs from this DNA's translation at residue 8; the protein shown is translated from the DNA. Bulk repertoires came from Vgamma9/Vdelta2+ or Vdelta2-negative gammadelta T cells flow-sorted from PBMC. V was pared by 2 bases and J by 3 bases, with 22 bases between. Germline V gives CDR1 TSWWSYY, CDR2 QGS. The CDR3 totals 18 residues. The data are from a study of γδ T cells in repeated Plasmodium falciparum infection. Study-wide context: Each infection was followed by sampling at 21 days, plus baseline and some pre-infection draws. Notes on the study in general: Repeated controlled infections reportedly drove waves of new clonotype selection in Vdelta2-negative, mostly Vdelta1+, gammadelta repertoires. Vdelta2-negative gammadelta repertoires appeared less diverse and less shared in Malian than Australian children.

Sequencing covered both gamma and delta TCR chains per sample. TCRdb re-called the multiplex PCR reads via CATT. The data contain around 52,000 delta-chain clones, roughly 1.8% of them seen just once; the ten biggest clones take up around 16%. The receptor was derived from a pool of human donors (malaria-infected and uninfected, not separated). This chain connects TRDV1 to TRDJ1, with a possible D match to TRDD3 (6 bases). The sequenced material came from gamma-delta T cells from blood. The CDR3 protein is CALGESRARLGIPDKLIF. The CDR3 DNA follows: TGTGCTCTTGGGGAAAGTCGGGCACGTTTGGGGATTCCCGATAAACTCATCTTT.